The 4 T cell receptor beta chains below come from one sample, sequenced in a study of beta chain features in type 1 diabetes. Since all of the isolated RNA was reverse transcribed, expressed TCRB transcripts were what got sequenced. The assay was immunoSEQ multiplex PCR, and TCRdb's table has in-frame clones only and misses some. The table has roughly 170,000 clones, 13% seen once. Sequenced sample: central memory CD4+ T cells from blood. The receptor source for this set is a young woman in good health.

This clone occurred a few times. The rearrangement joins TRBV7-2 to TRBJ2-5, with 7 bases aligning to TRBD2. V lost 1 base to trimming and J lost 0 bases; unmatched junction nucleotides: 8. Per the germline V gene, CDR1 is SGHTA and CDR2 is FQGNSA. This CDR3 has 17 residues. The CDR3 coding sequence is TGTGCCAGCAGCTTAGGGCCTAGCGGTCGAAACCAAGAGACCCAGTACTTC. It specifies CASSLGPSGRNQETQYF.

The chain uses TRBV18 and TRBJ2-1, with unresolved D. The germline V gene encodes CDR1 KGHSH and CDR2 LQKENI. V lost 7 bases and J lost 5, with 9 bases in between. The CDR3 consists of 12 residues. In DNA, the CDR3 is TGTGCCAGCTGCACCGGTGACAATGAGCAGTTCTTC. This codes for CASCTGDNEQFF.

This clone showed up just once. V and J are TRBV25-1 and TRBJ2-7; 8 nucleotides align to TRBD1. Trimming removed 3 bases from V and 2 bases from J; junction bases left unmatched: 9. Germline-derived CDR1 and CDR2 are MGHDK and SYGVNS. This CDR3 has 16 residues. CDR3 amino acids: CASSDRTDRAAYEQYF. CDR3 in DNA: TGTGCCAGCAGTGATCGGACGGACAGGGCCGCCTACGAGCAGTACTTC.

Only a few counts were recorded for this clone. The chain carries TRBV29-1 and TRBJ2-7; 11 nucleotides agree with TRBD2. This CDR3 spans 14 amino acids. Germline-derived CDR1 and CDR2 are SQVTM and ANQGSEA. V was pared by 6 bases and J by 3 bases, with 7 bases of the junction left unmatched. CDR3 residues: CSVHGTSGNYEQYF. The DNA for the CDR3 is TGCAGCGTCCATGGGACTAGCGGCAACTACGAGCAGTACTTC.